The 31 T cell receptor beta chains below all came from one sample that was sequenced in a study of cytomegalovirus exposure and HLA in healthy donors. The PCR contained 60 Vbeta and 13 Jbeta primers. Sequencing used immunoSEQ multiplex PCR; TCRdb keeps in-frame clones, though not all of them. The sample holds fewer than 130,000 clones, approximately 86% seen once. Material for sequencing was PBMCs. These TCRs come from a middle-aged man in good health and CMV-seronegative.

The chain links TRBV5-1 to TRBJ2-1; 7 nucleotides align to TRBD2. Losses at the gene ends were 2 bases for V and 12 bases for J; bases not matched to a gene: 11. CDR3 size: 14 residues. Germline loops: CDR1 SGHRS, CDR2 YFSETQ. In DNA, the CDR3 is TGCGCCAGCAGCTTCGGTGGGGCGGGGGAGGTGCAGTTCTTC. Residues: CASSFGGAGEVQFF.

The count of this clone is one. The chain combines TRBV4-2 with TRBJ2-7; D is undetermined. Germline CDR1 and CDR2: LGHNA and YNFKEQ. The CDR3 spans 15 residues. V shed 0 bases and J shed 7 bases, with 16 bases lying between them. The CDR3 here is CASSQEIAPLLEQYF. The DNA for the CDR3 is TGTGCCAGCAGCCAAGAAATCGCCCCACTATTGGAGCAGTACTTC.

CDR3: CASSLLRQGSPLHF. The DNA of the CDR3 is TGTGCCAGCAGCTTGCTCCGACAGGGGTCACCCCTCCACTTT. The chain is built from TRBV5-8 and TRBJ1-6; 8 bases map to TRBD1. V shed 1 base, J shed 10 bases, and the junction held 4 bases outside the gene matches. Germline-derived CDR1 and CDR2 are SGHTS and YDEGEE. The CDR3 has 14 amino acids.

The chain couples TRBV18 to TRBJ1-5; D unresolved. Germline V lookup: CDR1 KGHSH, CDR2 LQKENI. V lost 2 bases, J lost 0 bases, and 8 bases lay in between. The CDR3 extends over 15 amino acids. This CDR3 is CASSPWGASNQPQHF. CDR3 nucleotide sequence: TGTGCCAGCTCACCATGGGGAGCTAGCAATCAGCCCCAGCATTTT.

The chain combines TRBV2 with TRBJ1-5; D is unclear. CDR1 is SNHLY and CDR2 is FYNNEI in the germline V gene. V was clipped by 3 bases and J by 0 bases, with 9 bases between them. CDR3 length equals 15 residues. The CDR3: CASSEGQPSNQPQHF. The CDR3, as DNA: TGTGCCAGCAGTGAGGGCCAGCCTAGCAATCAGCCCCAGCATTTT.

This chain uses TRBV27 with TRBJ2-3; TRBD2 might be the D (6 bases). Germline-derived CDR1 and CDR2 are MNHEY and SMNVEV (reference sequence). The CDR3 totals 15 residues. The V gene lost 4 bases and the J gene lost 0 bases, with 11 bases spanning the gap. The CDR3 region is CASSSLAASTDTQYF. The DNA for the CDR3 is TGTGCCAGCAGTTCATTAGCGGCTAGCACAGATACGCAGTATTTT.

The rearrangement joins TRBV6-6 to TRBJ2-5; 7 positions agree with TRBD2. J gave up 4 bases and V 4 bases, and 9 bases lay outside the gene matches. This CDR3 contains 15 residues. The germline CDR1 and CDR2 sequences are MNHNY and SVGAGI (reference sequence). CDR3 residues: CASSSVSLAGETQYF. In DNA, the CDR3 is TGTGCCAGCAGTTCCGTAAGTTTAGCGGGAGAGACCCAGTACTTC.

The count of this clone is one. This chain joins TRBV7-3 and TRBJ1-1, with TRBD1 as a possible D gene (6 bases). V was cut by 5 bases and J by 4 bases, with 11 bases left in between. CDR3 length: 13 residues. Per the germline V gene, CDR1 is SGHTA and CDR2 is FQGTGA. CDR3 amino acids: CASSMGGGTEAFF. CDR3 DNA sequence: TGTGCCAGCAGCATGGGAGGGGGCACTGAAGCTTTCTTT.

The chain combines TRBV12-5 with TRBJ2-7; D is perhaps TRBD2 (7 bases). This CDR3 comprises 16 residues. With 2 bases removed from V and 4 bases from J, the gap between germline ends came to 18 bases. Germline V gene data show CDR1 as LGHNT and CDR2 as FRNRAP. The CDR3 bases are TGTGCTAGTGGTTTGCAATGGGGGGGCGGCAATTACGAGCAGTACTTC. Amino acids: CASGLQWGGGNYEQYF.

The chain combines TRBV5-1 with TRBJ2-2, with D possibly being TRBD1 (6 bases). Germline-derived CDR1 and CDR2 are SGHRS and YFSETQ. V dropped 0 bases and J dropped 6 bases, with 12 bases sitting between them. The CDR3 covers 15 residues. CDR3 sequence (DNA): TGCGCCAGCAGCTTGGTGGACAGCCGATCCGGGGAGCTGTTTTTT. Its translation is CASSLVDSRSGELFF.

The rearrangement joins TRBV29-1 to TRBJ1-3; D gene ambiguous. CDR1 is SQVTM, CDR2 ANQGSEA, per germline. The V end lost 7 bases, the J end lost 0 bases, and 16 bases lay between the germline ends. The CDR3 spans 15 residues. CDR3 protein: CSASVQTTSGNTIYF. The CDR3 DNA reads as TGCAGCGCATCGGTCCAGACAACCTCTGGAAACACCATATATTTT.

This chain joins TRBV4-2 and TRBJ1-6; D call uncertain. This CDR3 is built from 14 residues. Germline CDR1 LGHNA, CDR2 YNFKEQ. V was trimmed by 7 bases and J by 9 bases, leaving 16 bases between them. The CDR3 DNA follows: TGTGCCAGCACCTTGAGGGCGTCTACTTCACCCCTCCACTTT. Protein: CASTLRASTSPLHF.

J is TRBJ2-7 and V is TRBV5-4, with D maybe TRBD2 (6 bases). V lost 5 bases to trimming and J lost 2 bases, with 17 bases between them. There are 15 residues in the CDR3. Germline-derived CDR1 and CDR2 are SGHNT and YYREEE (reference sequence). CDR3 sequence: CASSEPGLLAYEQYF. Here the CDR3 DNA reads TGTGCCAGCAGTGAACCGGGACTTCTGGCCTACGAGCAGTACTTC.

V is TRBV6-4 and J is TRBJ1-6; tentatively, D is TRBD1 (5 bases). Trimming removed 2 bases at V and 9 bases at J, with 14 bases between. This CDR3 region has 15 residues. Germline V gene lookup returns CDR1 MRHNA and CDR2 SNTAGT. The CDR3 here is CASSDQGSGASPLHF. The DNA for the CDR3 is TGTGCCAGCAGTGACCAGGGCTCTGGGGCTTCACCCCTCCACTTT.

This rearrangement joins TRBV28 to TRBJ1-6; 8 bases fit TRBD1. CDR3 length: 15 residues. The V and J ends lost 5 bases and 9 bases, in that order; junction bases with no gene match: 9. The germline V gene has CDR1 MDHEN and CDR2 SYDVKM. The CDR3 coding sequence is TGTGCCAGCAGTGCACCTGCAGGGGGCGCTTCACCCCTCCACTTT. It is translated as CASSAPAGGASPLHF.

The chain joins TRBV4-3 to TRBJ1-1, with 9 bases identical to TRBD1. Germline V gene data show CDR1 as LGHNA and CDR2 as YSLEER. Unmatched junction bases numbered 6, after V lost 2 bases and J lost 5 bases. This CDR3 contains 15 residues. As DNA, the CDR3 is TGCGCCAGCAGCCAATGGACAGGGGTGGGGACTGAAGCTTTCTTT. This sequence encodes CASSQWTGVGTEAFF.

The CDR3 here is CASAVVGANQPQHF. The CDR3 DNA follows: TGTGCCAGCGCAGTGGTAGGGGCGAATCAGCCCCAGCATTTT. This chain links TRBV19 with TRBJ1-5, with D perhaps matching TRBD1 (5 bases). From germline, CDR1 is LNHDA and CDR2 SQIVND (reference sequence). The CDR3 extends over 14 amino acids. Trimming stripped 9 bases from V and 4 bases from J, with 16 bases between.

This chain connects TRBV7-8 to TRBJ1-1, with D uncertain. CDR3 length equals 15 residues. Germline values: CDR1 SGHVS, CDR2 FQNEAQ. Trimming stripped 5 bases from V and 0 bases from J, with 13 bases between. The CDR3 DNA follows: TGTGCCAGCAGCCCCTCTCGGACTGTGAACACTGAAGCTTTCTTT. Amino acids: CASSPSRTVNTEAFF.

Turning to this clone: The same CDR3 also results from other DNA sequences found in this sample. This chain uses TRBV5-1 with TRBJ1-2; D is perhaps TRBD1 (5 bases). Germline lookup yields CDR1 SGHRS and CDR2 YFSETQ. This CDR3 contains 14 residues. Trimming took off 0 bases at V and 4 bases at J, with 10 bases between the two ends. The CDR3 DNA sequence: TGCGCCAGCAGCTTGGAGGGGCAACCCTATGGCTACACCTTC. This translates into CASSLEGQPYGYTF.

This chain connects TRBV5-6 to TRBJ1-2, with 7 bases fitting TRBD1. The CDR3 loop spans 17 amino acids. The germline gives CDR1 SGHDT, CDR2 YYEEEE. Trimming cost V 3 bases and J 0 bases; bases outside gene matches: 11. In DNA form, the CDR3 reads TGTGCCAGCAGCTGGGGGATAAGACAGGGAGCTAACTATGGCTACACCTTC. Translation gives CASSWGIRQGANYGYTF.

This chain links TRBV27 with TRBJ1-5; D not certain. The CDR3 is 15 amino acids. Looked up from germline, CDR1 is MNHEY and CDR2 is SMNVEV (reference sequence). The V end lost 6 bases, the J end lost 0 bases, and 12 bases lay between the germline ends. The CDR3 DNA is TGTGCCAGCAGGAGGTCGGATAATAGCAATCAGCCCCAGCATTTT. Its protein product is CASRRSDNSNQPQHF.

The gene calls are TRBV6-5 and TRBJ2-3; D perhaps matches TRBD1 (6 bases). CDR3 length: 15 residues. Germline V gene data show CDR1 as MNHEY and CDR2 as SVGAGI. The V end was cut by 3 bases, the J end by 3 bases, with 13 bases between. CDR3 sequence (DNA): TGTGCCAGCAGTTATACAGGGAGCGTAACAGATACGCAGTATTTT. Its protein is CASSYTGSVTDTQYF.

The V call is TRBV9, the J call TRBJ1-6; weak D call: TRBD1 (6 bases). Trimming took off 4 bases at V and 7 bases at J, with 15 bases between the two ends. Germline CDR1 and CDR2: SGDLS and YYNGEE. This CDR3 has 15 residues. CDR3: CASSSSPTGNSPLHF. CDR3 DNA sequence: TGTGCCAGCAGCTCGTCCCCGACAGGCAATTCACCCCTCCACTTT.

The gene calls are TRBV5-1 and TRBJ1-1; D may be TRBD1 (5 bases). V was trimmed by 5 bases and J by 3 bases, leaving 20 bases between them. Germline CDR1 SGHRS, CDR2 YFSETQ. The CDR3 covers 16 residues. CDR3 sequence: CASSLVQGGWDTEAFF. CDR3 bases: TGCGCCAGCAGTCTAGTGCAGGGAGGTTGGGACACTGAAGCTTTCTTT.

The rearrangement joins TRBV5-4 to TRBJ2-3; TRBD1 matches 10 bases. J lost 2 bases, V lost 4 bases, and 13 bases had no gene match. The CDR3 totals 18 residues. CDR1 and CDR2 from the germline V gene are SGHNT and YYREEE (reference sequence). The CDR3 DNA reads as TGTGCCAGCAGCAAACGGGACAGGGGCCCGGGCGTCACAGATACGCAGTATTTT. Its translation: CASSKRDRGPGVTDTQYF.

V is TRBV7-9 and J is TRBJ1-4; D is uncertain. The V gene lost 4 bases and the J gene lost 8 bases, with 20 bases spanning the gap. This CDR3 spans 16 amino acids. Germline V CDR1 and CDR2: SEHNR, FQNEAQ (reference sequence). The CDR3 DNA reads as TGTGCCAGCAGCTATGGCACGGGGTCGGGCGGAGAAAAACTGTTTTTT. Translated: CASSYGTGSGGEKLFF. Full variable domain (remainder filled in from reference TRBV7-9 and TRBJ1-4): DTGVSQNPRHKITKRGQNVTFRCDPISEHNRLYWYRQTLGQGPEFLTYFQNEAQLEKSRLLSDRFSAERPKGSFSTLEIQRTEQGDSAMYLCASSYGTGSGGEKLFFGSGTQLSVL.

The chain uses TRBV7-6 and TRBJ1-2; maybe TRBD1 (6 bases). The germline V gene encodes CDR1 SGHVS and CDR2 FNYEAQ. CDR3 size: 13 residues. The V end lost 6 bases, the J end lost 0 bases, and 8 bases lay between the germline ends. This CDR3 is CASRGGANYGYTF. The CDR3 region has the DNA TGTGCCAGCAGAGGGGGAGCTAACTATGGCTACACCTTC.

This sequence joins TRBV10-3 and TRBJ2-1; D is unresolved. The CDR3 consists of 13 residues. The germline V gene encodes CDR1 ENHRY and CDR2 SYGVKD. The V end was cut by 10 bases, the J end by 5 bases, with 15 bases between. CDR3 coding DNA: TGTGCCACGTGTAAGATAGAGAACAATGAGCAGTTCTTC. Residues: CATCKIENNEQFF.

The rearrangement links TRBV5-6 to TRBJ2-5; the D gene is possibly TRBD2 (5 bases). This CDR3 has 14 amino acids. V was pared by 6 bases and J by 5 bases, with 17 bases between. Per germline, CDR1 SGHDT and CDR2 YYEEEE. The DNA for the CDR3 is TGTGCCAGCACCTTCGACTGGCGGGCCGAGACCCAGTACTTC. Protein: CASTFDWRAETQYF.

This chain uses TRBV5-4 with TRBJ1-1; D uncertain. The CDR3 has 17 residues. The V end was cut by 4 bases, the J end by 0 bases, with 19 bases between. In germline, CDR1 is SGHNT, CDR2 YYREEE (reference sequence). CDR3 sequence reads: CASSRTQRAFLNTEAFF. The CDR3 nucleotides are TGTGCCAGCAGCCGAACCCAACGCGCATTTCTGAACACTGAAGCTTTCTTT.

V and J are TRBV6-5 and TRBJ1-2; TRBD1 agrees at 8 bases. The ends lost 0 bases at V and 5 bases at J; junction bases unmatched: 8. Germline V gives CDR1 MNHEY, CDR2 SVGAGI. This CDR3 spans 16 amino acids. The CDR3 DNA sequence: TGTGCCAGCAGTTACTCCCTAACAGGGGGTTATTATGGCTACACCTTC. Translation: CASSYSLTGGYYGYTF.